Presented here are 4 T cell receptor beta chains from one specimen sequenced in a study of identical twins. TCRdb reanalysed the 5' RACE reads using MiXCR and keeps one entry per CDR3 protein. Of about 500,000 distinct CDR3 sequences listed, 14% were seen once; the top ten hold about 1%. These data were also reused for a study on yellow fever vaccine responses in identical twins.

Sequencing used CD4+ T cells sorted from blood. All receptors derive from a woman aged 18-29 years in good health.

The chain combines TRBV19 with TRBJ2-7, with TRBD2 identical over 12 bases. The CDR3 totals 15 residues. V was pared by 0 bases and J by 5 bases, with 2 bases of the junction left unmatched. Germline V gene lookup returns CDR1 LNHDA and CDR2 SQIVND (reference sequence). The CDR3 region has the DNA TGTGCCAGTAGTATAGATGGACTAGCGGGAAACGAGCAGTACTTC. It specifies CASSIDGLAGNEQYF. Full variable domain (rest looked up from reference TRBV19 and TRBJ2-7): DGGITQSPKYLFRKEGQNVTLSCEQNLNHDAMYWYRQDPGQGLRLIYYSQIVNDFQKGDIAEGYSVSREKKESFPLTVTSAQKNPTAFYLCASSIDGLAGNEQYFGPGTRLTVT.

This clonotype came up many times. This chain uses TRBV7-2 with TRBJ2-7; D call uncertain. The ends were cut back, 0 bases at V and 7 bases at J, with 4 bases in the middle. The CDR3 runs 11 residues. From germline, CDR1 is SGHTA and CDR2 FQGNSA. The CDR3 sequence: CASSLAVEQYF. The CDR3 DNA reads TGTGCCAGCAGCTTAGCTGTAGAGCAGTACTTC.

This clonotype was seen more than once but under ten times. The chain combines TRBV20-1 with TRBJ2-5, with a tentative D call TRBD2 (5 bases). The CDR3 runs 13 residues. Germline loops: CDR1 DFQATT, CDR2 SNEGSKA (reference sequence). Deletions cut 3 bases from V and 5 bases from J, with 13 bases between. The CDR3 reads CSARTGNMETQYF. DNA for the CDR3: TGCAGTGCTAGGACCGGGAATATGGAGACCCAGTACTTC.

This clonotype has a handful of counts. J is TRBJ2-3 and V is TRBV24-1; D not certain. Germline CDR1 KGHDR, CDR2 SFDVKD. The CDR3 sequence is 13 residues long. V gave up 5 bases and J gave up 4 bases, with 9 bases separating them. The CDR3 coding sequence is TGTGCCACCAGTGCCCTTGTCGCAGATACGCAGTATTTT. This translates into CATSALVADTQYF.